This T cell receptor (beta chain) derives from a study of radiotherapy plus CTLA-4 blockade in lung cancer. Study-wide findings and caveats: Peripheral blood showed expansion of tumor-derived TCR clones after radiotherapy and ipilimumab.

Concerning this clone itself: The antigen remains unidentified.

Data came from immunoSEQ multiplex PCR; TCRdb stores just in-frame clones and leaves some out. The repertoire holds approximately 90,000 clones, with 83% as singletons. V was clipped by 8 bases and J by 7 bases, with 12 bases between them. The CDR3 extends over 11 amino acids. Germline CDR1 reads SEHNR; CDR2 reads FQNEAQ (reference sequence). This receptor was taken from a human donor with non-small cell lung cancer who had stable disease on radiotherapy plus ipilimumab. The chain is built from TRBV7-9 and TRBJ2-7; weak D call: TRBD2 (5 bases). This specimen was peripheral blood, taken from a patient treated with radiotherapy plus ipilimumab. CDR3 loop: CASRLSGEQYF. The CDR3 bases are TGTGCCAGCCGTTTATCGGGGGAGCAGTACTTC.